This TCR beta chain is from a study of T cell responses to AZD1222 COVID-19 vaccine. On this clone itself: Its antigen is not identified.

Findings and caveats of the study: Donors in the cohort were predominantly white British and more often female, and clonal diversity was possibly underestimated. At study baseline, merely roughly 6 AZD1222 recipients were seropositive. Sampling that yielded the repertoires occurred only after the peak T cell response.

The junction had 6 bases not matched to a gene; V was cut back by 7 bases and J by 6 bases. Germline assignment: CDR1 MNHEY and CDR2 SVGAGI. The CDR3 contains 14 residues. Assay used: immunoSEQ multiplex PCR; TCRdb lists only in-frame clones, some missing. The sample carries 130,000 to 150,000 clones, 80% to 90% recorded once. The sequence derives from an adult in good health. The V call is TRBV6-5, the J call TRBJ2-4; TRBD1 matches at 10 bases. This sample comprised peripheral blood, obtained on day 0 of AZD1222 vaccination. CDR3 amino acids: CASTPGTGVNIQYF. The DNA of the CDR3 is TGTGCCAGCACTCCCGGGACAGGGGTAAACATTCAGTACTTC.